The present entry profiles one TCR beta chain with its context. Every patient underwent thyroid surgery untreated. The source of the sample is a study of metastatic and nonmetastatic thyroid tumors. MiXCR reprocessed the PCR reads for TCRdb. Of about 14,000 clones in the sample, approximately 30% were seen once. CDR3 size: 17 residues. Unmatched junction bases numbered 11, after V lost 2 bases and J lost 6 bases. Germline V gene sequence: CDR1 SGDLS, CDR2 YYNGEE. This TCR came from a female donor with papillary thyroid cancer or a benign thyroid nodule (not recorded which). Some clones in this sample may be carry-over from other donors' samples. The sequencing input was tumor tissue. The J gene is TRBJ2-7, the V gene TRBV9, with 13 bases identical to TRBD2. The CDR3 region is CASSVGHRTSGRTEQYF. CDR3 DNA sequence: TGTGCCAGCAGCGTCGGACACCGGACTAGCGGGAGAACCGAGCAGTACTTC.